This TCR beta chain derives from a study of shared clonotypes between healthy human individuals (dated by TCRdb to between 2020 and 2021). About the full investigation: A couple of women and a few men aged 18 to 49 years were included in the cohort. To estimate repertoire size and how much clonotypes are shared between individuals, the study performed deep sequencing of blood TCR repertoires from five healthy adults. To increase sequencing depth and limit assay-specific biases, different laboratories used diverse techniques to prepare libraries and sequence TCR repertoires. Per donor, leukapheresis produced somewhere between about 0.94 and 9.5 billion PBMCs.

The paper's findings and limits, for the study overall: Based on pairwise subsampling, the degree of clonotype sharing among donors was expected to be affected by sequencing depth. The genetic and exposure-history diversity represented was limited by the small number of donors. Sampling was restricted to blood, and TCR repertoires in tissues likely differ from the TCR repertoires found in blood.

Details on this clone: Its antigen target is currently unknown. No quality values exist for individual bases; no much larger clone is one base distant.

V and J lose 4 bases and 4 bases, and a span of 8 bases separates them. Sequences SQVTM (CDR1) and ANQGSEA (CDR2) are obtained from the germline V gene. The CDR3 measures 12 amino acids from cysteine to phenylalanine. CDR3 DNA only is kept here, 36 bases in frame from base 1. TCR CDR3 regions were amplified from genomic DNA by multiplex PCR using the deep immunoSEQ assay. Extracted genomic DNA from each cell subset was distributed evenly across all wells of several immunoSEQ 96-well plates, and each plate was treated as a replicate. Each replicate PCR for unsorted PBMC received roughly 290 ng genomic DNA, equal to about 30,000 T cell genomes. Unsorted PBMC genomic DNA was sequenced across ten immunoSEQ deep assay plates. Purified libraries were quantified with a Qubit 3.0 fluorometer, sized on a Bioanalyzer 2100, and re-quantified with the KAPA Library Quantification kit. Each immunoSEQ 96-well plate was sequenced on its own single-read 150-cycle Illumina NextSeq 550 flow cell. The original pipeline was this. Because the immunoSEQ output held only junctional sequences and lacked quality scores, the filtering could not match the filtering applied to full-length reads. Sequences were annotated with PyIR, a Python wrapper for IgBLAST v1.9, and V/J genes and CDR3 were assigned using IMGT germline references. Any read was removed if the V/J assignment was weak (E-value above 1e-6), the CDR3 was missing, or the read contained stop codons, out-of-frame junctions, or ambiguous translated residues. A V3J clonotype was defined by an identical inferred V gene, J gene, and CDR3 amino acid sequence. Percentage overlap between repertoires was computed as shared unique clonotypes divided by the size of the smaller repertoire. Three approaches were used to assess repertoire richness: RTK rarefaction, the Chao1 estimator, and Recon v2.1 estimates of unobserved clonotypes. TCRdb provides this immuneACCESS table in a form limited to in-frame rearrangements. Some clones are lacking; in checked studies, under half of them reflect an unresolved V gene, and why the rest are absent is not known. Clone size and the V and J calls come from that table; the DNA yielded D and trimming. The sample has about 480,000 clones on record, about 75% of them singletons. Of the sample, under 15% is held by the ten largest clones.

The donors were healthy, HIV-negative adults who had no recently reported acute infections or vaccinations. Only Caucasian adults living in Nashville, Tennessee, USA were represented among the donors. For unsorted samples, roughly 91 million PBMCs were counted, and genomic DNA was extracted using the QIAamp DNA Blood Mini kit. After blood collection by leukapheresis, PBMCs were isolated using Ficoll-Histopaque density gradient centrifugation and then cryopreserved in the vapor phase of liquid nitrogen. This clonotype was obtained from a woman in her 40s in good health. Some clones in this sample may be carry-over from other donors' samples. The chain links TRBV29-1 with TRBJ1-5, with no D gene named confidently. Sample: PBMCs. The CDR3 here reads CSVGQSNQPQHF. The bases are TGCAGCGTTGGCCAGTCAAATCAGCCCCAGCATTTT.